The next 24 T cell receptor beta chains were all read from a single sample in a study of blood T cell repertoires in COVID-19. The data were produced by immunoSEQ multiplex PCR, yet TCRdb's version contains in-frame clones alone and is incomplete. The sample lists roughly 53,000 clones; about 88% were seen once. The source material was peripheral blood. The source is a man between 65 and 79 years old with active COVID-19.

The rearrangement links TRBV11-2 to TRBJ1-2, with D perhaps matching TRBD1 (5 bases). The CDR3 consists of 13 residues. V dropped 5 bases and J dropped 1 base, with 8 bases sitting between them. Germline V gene lookup returns CDR1 SGHAT and CDR2 FQNNGV. In DNA form, the CDR3 reads TGTGCCAGCAGCCTGACAGTTAACTATGGCTACACCTTC. It yields the protein CASSLTVNYGYTF.

V gene TRBV7-9 combines with J gene TRBJ2-1; possibly TRBD1 for D (6 bases). The CDR3 loop spans 15 amino acids. Between the trimmed V and J ends, which lost 5 bases and 6 bases, there was a span of 17 bases. CDR1 and CDR2 (germline): SEHNR, FQNEAQ (reference sequence). Written as DNA, the CDR3 is TGTGCCAGCAGCGACAACAGGGCGCTTCCCAATGAGCAGTTCTTC. Amino acid sequence: CASSDNRALPNEQFF.

V and J are TRBV6-1 and TRBJ2-3; possible D gene TRBD1, 5 bases. CDR3 length: 13 amino acids. Germline V gene sequence: CDR1 MNHNS, CDR2 SASEGT. With 1 base removed from V and 4 bases from J, the gap between germline ends came to 6 bases. The CDR3 spells CASSEVGADTQYF. The DNA of the CDR3 is TGTGCCAGCAGTGAAGTAGGGGCAGATACGCAGTATTTT.

This clone occurred once. The chain recombines TRBV11-2 with TRBJ2-1; D is undetermined. Trimming took 2 bases from V and 0 from J, leaving 11 bases between them. CDR3 length equals 16 residues. The germline gives CDR1 SGHAT, CDR2 FQNNGV. This CDR3 is CASSLNLWSSYNEQFF. DNA for the CDR3: TGTGCCAGCAGCTTAAATCTTTGGAGCTCCTACAATGAGCAGTTCTTC.

The chain is built from TRBV2 and TRBJ1-4; D is uncertain. CDR3 length: 14 amino acids. The V gene lost 3 bases and the J gene lost 3 bases, with 8 bases spanning the gap. Germline V gene sequence: CDR1 SNHLY, CDR2 FYNNEI. CDR3 loop: CASSDEGPNEKLFF. The CDR3 region has the DNA TGTGCCAGCAGTGATGAGGGTCCTAATGAAAAACTGTTTTTT.

The chain uses TRBV11-2 and TRBJ2-5, with TRBD2 as a possible D gene (5 bases). The CDR3 runs 13 residues. V was clipped by 3 bases and J by 9 bases, with 14 bases between them. CDR1 is SGHAT and CDR2 is FQNNGV in the germline V gene. CDR3 region: CASSFGYHGAQYF. The DNA of the CDR3 is TGTGCCAGCAGCTTCGGGTACCACGGGGCCCAGTACTTC.

The CDR3 sequence: CASSSFGTDKNIQYF. CDR3 nucleotides: TGTGCCAGCAGCTCCTTCGGGACAGACAAAAACATTCAGTACTTC. This rearrangement joins TRBV5-4 to TRBJ2-4, with 7 bases fitting TRBD1. The V segment lost 3 bases and the J segment 3 bases; nucleotides outside the gene matches: 6. CDR1 is SGHNT and CDR2 is YYREEE in the germline V gene (reference sequence). The CDR3 consists of 15 residues.

V gene TRBV18 combines with J gene TRBJ1-1; 10 nucleotides align to TRBD1. Germline V CDR1 and CDR2: KGHSH, LQKENI. V lost 5 bases and J lost 7; bases outside the gene matches: 1. This CDR3 spans 12 amino acids. CDR3 bases: TGTGCCAGCTCAGGGACAGGGGTTGAAGCTTTCTTT. This codes for CASSGTGVEAFF.

The V call is TRBV10-3, the J call TRBJ1-5; weak D call: TRBD1 (5 bases). The V gene's germline CDR1 is ENHRY and CDR2 SYGVKD. Trimming stripped 3 bases from V and 2 bases from J, with 17 bases between. CDR3 size: 17 residues. The CDR3 region has the DNA TGTGCCATCAGTGAAACTCTGAGAACAGGAGGCAATCAGCCCCAGCATTTT. It yields the protein CAISETLRTGGNQPQHF.

This clone appeared a single time. The rearrangement uses TRBV6-5 and TRBJ1-6; 8 nucleotides match TRBD1. The CDR3 length is 14 residues. J was trimmed by 11 bases and V by 5 bases; bases with no gene match: 8. Per the germline V gene, CDR1 is MNHEY and CDR2 is SVGAGI. Here the CDR3 DNA reads TGTGCCAGCAGTCAGACAGGGGAGACGGCACCCCTCCACTTT. This encodes CASSQTGETAPLHF.

The CDR3 DNA reads as TGTGCCTGGAGTACACAAACGACAGGGGCAAGATATGGCTACACCTTC. This codes for CAWSTQTTGARYGYTF. This rearrangement joins TRBV30 to TRBJ1-2; 8 bases line up with TRBD1. Per germline, CDR1 GTSNPN and CDR2 SVGIG (reference sequence). The CDR3 is made up of 16 amino acids. With 2 bases clipped from V and 5 bases from J, the junction kept 13 bases outside the gene matches.

This chain links TRBV4-1 with TRBJ2-2; a weak D match, TRBD2 (6 bases). The CDR3 has 16 residues. Germline V gene lookup returns CDR1 MGHRA and CDR2 YSYEKL. V was pared by 3 bases and J by 4 bases, with 15 bases between. CDR3 amino acids: CASSHGVSGRTGELFF. CDR3 nucleotides: TGCGCCAGCAGCCACGGCGTTAGCGGTCGCACCGGGGAGCTGTTTTTT.

This chain links TRBV3-1 (or the pseudogene TRBV3-2) with TRBJ2-1, with 13 bases matching TRBD2. Losses at the gene ends were 4 bases for V and 1 base for J; bases not matched to a gene: 4. The germline CDR1 and CDR2 sequences are LGHDT and YNNKEL (reference sequence). This CDR3 has 17 amino acids. In DNA form, the CDR3 reads TGTGCCAGCAGCCCGGGACTAGCGGGATTATCCTACAATGAGCAGTTCTTC. Translation gives CASSPGLAGLSYNEQFF.

The chain uses TRBV18 and TRBJ2-3; 12 bases agree with TRBD1. Germline values: CDR1 KGHSH, CDR2 LQKENI. The CDR3 extends over 16 amino acids. The V segment lost 3 bases and the J segment 4 bases; nucleotides outside the gene matches: 5. This chain's CDR3 is CASSPVGTGGADTQYF. The CDR3 DNA follows: TGTGCCAGCTCACCGGTTGGGACAGGGGGCGCAGATACGCAGTATTTT.

The chain combines TRBV7-2 with TRBJ1-1; D unresolved. V lost 6 bases and J lost 8, with 16 bases in between. In germline, CDR1 is SGHTA, CDR2 FQGNSA. CDR3 length equals 13 residues. DNA for the CDR3: TGTGCCAGCAGTTCCGAAACGGGAGCGGAAGCTTTCTTT. This translates into CASSSETGAEAFF. Supplemented by reference TRBV7-2 and TRBJ1-1, the full variable domain reads GAGVSQSPSNKVTEKGKDVELRCDPISGHTALYWYRQSLGQGLEFLIYFQGNSAPDKSGLPSDRFSAERTGGSVSTLTIQRTQQEDSAVYLCASSSETGAEAFFGQGTRLTVV.

The J gene is TRBJ2-4, the V gene TRBV5-3; weak D call: TRBD2 (5 bases). TRBV5-3 is sorted into the ORF group, with uncertain function. V lost 0 bases, J lost 4 bases, and 14 bases lay in between. CDR3 size: 16 residues. CDR3 sequence (DNA): TGTGCCAGAAGCTTGGGCTTTTGGGGAGTTAAAAACATTCAGTACTTC. Translation: CARSLGFWGVKNIQYF.

In its sample, this clone was seen once. This sequence joins TRBV29-1 and TRBJ2-5; unclear D gene. V was cut by 3 bases and J by 10 bases, with 9 bases left in between. Germline V lookup: CDR1 SQVTM, CDR2 ANQGSEA. The CDR3 sequence is 10 residues long. CDR3 sequence (DNA): TGCAGCGTTGATATGGAGTTCCAGTACTTC. Encoded protein: CSVDMEFQYF. Full variable domain (remainder filled in from reference TRBV29-1 and TRBJ2-5): SAVISQKPSRDICQRGTSLTIQCQVDSQVTMMFWYRQQPGQSLTLIATANQGSEATYESGFVIDKFPISRPNLTFSTLTVSNMSPEDSSIYLCSVDMEFQYFGPGTRLLVL.

The V call is TRBV4-3, the J call TRBJ2-5, with D possibly TRBD1 on 7 matching bases. The CDR3 has 15 residues. With 4 bases removed from V and 4 bases from J, the gap between germline ends came to 16 bases. CDR1 is LGHNA, CDR2 YSLEER, per germline. The CDR3 DNA reads TGCGCCAGCAGCCGGGAGGTAGGGGGCGGAGAGACCCAGTACTTC. This encodes CASSREVGGGETQYF.

About this clone itself: One end of the junction does not line up with germline, which may come from a read error. J is TRBJ2-7 and V is TRBV7-6; 14 nucleotides line up with TRBD2. This CDR3 spans 14 amino acids. CDR1 and CDR2 from the germline V gene are SGHVS and FNYEAQ. The CDR3 region is CASSRGTSGSLLDF. CDR3 bases: TGTGCCAGCAGCAGAGGGACTAGCGGGAGTCTGTTAGACTTC.

This chain joins TRBV5-1 and TRBJ2-7; TRBD1 might be the D (5 bases). V lost 0 bases and J lost 4, with 8 bases in between. The CDR3 is made up of 13 amino acids. The germline V gene has CDR1 SGHRS and CDR2 YFSETQ. CDR3 region: CASSLDRYYEQYF. CDR3 DNA sequence: TGCGCCAGCAGCTTGGACAGGTATTACGAGCAGTACTTC.

The chain couples TRBV30 to TRBJ2-1; D might be TRBD1 (5 bases). The V end lost 7 bases, the J end lost 6 bases, and 19 bases lay between the germline ends. The germline V gene has CDR1 GTSNPN and CDR2 SVGIG (reference sequence). This CDR3 spans 14 amino acids. CDR3 region: CASTEGAIINEQFF. DNA of the CDR3: TGTGCCTCCACCGAAGGGGCCATCATCAATGAGCAGTTCTTC.

The rearrangement joins TRBV5-1 to TRBJ2-4; 8 bases line up with TRBD2. The ends lost 2 bases at V and 0 bases at J; junction bases unmatched: 4. CDR3 length: 16 amino acids. CDR1 is SGHRS, CDR2 YFSETQ, per germline. CDR3 protein: CASSLGLAGAKNIQYF. DNA of the CDR3: TGCGCCAGCAGCTTAGGGCTAGCGGGAGCCAAAAACATTCAGTACTTC.

The chain links TRBV5-4 to TRBJ2-1; D is ambiguous. CDR3 length equals 15 residues. Trimming cost V 1 base and J 0 bases, with 8 bases left between them. Germline assignment: CDR1 SGHNT and CDR2 YYREEE (reference sequence). Here the CDR3 DNA reads TGTGCCAGCAGCTTGTATGCAGGCTCCTACAATGAGCAGTTCTTC. Translating it yields CASSLYAGSYNEQFF.

This sequence joins TRBV5-1 and TRBJ1-2, with TRBD1 as a possible D gene (6 bases). The germline V and J ends were trimmed by 5 bases and 3 bases, with 14 bases remaining between them. CDR1 is SGHRS and CDR2 is YFSETQ in the germline V gene. The CDR3 runs to 14 residues. The CDR3 region has the DNA TGCGCCAGCAGTACAGGGTTCTCGGACTATGGCTACACCTTC. Translated: CASSTGFSDYGYTF.